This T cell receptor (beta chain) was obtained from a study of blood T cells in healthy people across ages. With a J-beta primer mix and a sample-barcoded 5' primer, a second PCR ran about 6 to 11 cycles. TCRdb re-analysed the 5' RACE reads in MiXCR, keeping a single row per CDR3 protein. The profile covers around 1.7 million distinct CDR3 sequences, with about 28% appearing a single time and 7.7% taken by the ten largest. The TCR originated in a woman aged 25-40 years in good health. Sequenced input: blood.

CDR3: CASSSRGGGSEKLFF. The CDR3 bases are TGTGCCAGCAGTTCCCGGGGGGGAGGTAGTGAAAAACTGTTTTTT. This rearrangement joins TRBV28 to TRBJ1-4; D might be TRBD1 (5 bases). V lost 4 bases and J 7 bases, leaving 16 bases between the germline ends. The CDR3 consists of 15 residues. Per the germline V gene, CDR1 is MDHEN and CDR2 is SYDVKM.